Described below is a single TCR beta chain sequence and its context. Its antigen remains unidentified. Produced via immunoSEQ multiplex PCR; TCRdb's table is partial and in-frame only. There are hundreds of thousands of clones in the sample; approximately 97% occur only once, and about 0.057% lies in the top ten. This sample was included in a study of shared clonotypes between healthy human individuals. Study-level findings and limits: The study sampled only blood, and tissue repertoires likely differ.

The receptor's source is a woman in her 30s in good health. The sample was naive CD4+ T cells sorted from blood. Subset denoted: CD45RA+ positively selected.

CDR3: CASSFSGMSSETQYF. CDR3 DNA: TGTGCCAGCAGTTTCTCCGGGATGAGCAGCGAGACCCAGTACTTC. This chain links TRBV28 with TRBJ2-5; D is possibly TRBD2 (5 bases). The CDR3 sequence is 15 residues long. V was clipped by 3 bases and J by 5 bases, with 16 bases between them. Germline values: CDR1 MDHEN, CDR2 SYDVKM.